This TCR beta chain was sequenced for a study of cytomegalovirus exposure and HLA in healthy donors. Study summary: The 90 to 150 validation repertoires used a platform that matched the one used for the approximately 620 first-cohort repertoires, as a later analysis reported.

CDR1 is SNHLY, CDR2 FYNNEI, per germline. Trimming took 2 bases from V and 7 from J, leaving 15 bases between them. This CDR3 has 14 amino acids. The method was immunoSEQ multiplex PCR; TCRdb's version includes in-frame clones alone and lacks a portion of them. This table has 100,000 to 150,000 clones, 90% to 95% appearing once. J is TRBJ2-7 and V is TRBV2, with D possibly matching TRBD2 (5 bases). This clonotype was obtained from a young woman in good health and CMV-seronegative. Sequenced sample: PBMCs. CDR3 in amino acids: CASSERVGRREQYF. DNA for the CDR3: TGTGCCAGCAGTGAACGGGTGGGTAGGAGGGAGCAGTACTTC.